This T cell receptor beta chain was captured by sequencing in a study of blood T cell repertoires in COVID-19. Study-wide background: In each case, the material was cDNA or gDNA derived from T cells, B-cell-depleted T cells, or PBMCs.

In germline, CDR1 is MNHNY, CDR2 SVGAGI (reference sequence). CDR3 length: 14 amino acids. With V trimmed by 6 bases and J by 7 bases, 11 bases remained unmatched. In the original processing: The authors estimated nucleated cell counts from reference gene primer amplification. The protocol was immunoSEQ multiplex PCR, while the TCRdb copy is restricted to in-frame clones and leaves out a portion. The D gene and trimming were derived from the DNA, and the V and J assignments and clone size from that table. The repertoire consists of 44,000 or so clones, with nearly 85% occurring once and the leading ten covering 7.5% to 9.5%.

The source is a man older than 75 in a cohort sampled during active COVID-19. Input material: peripheral blood. The gene calls are TRBV6-6 and TRBJ2-7, with TRBD2 matching over 8 bases. The CDR3 region is CASSETRLASEQYF. The CDR3 coding sequence is TGTGCCAGCAGCGAGACTCGACTAGCGAGTGAGCAGTACTTC.